Below are 21 T cell receptor beta chains sequenced from a single sample in a study of T-cell reconstitution after alpha-beta-depleted transplantation in children (dated by TCRdb to 2015 to 2016). Library preparation employed PCR. The sequencer was an Illumina HiSeq 2500. TCR libraries were prepared with molecular barcoding, using unique molecular identifiers to normalize TCRbeta repertoire quantification. TCRdb trimmed public reads at Q25 via fastp, called clones via MiXCR and kept in-frame beta chains. Identical CDR3 proteins give one entry, which carries the most common genes and DNA. The sample table shows 83,000 or so distinct CDR3 sequences, and 8% to 9% are seen once. In total, the top ten clones hold under 8% of the sample. This specimen consisted of PBMCs from the stem cell graft donor, obtained from the stem cell graft. These receptors originate from a human donor who donated a stem cell graft to a child with congenital amegakaryocytic thrombocytopenia.

This clonotype was picked up many times. The rearrangement links TRBV20-1 to TRBJ2-7, with a possible D match to TRBD2 (6 bases). Germline CDR1 and CDR2: DFQATT and SNEGSKA (reference sequence). Between the trimmed V and J ends, which lost 6 bases and 0 bases, there was a span of 18 bases. The CDR3 is 15 amino acids. The CDR3 coding sequence is TGCAGTGCAGCCACTAGCCTTCCTAGCTCCTACGAGCAGTACTTC. This sequence encodes CSAATSLPSSYEQYF.

This clonotype was seen ten or more times. This rearrangement joins TRBV20-1 to TRBJ1-5, with a possible D match to TRBD1 (6 bases). The CDR3 contains 12 residues. Per the germline V gene, CDR1 is DFQATT and CDR2 is SNEGSKA (reference sequence). The V end lost 6 bases, the J end lost 5 bases, and 11 bases lay between the germline ends. DNA for the CDR3: TGCAGTGCAGTACAGGGTTATCAGCCCCAGCATTTT. Translated: CSAVQGYQPQHF.

For this clonotype: A much larger clone lies a single base off, so this may be a read error. This chain connects TRBV5-1 to TRBJ2-1; TRBD1 matches 7 bases. CDR3 size: 17 residues. After removal of 4 bases from V and 0 bases from J, the junction contained 10 bases not matched to a gene. The germline CDR1 and CDR2 sequences are SGHRS and YFSETQ. The CDR3 nucleotides are TGCGCCAGCAGCGTCCCACAGGGGACCAGCTCCTACAATGAGCAGTTCTTC. The encoded protein is CASSVPQGTSSYNEQFF. Full variable domain (outside the CDR3, taken from reference TRBV5-1 and TRBJ2-1): KAGVTQTPRYLIKTRGQQVTLSCSPISGHRSVSWYQQTPGQGLQFLFEYFSETQRNKGNFPGRFSGRQFSNSRSEMNVSTLELGDSALYLCASSVPQGTSSYNEQFFGPGTRLTVL.

This clonotype was detected many times. V usage is TRBV18 and J usage is TRBJ2-3, with TRBD2 matching 13 bases. V shed 3 bases, J shed 4 bases, and the junction held 1 base outside the gene matches. The length of the CDR3 is 15 residues. Germline V lookup: CDR1 KGHSH, CDR2 LQKENI. CDR3 region: CASSPGLAGPDTQYF. In DNA form, the CDR3 reads TGTGCCAGCTCACCGGGACTAGCGGGGCCAGATACGCAGTATTTT.

This clonotype was observed many times. The chain uses TRBV5-1 and TRBJ2-1; unclear D gene. V was shortened by 5 bases and J by 7 bases, with 13 bases between the two germline ends. Per germline, CDR1 SGHRS and CDR2 YFSETQ. This CDR3 spans 13 amino acids. CDR3 sequence: CASRNPSKNEQFF. The CDR3 nucleotides read TGCGCCAGCAGAAATCCCAGTAAGAATGAGCAGTTCTTC.

This clonotype has at least ten counts. CDR3 loop: CASSFPYGETQYF. In nucleotides, the CDR3 is TGTGCCAGCAGCTTTCCCTACGGAGAGACCCAGTACTTC. V usage is TRBV5-5 and J usage is TRBJ2-5; D ambiguous. Looked up from germline, CDR1 is SGHKS and CDR2 is YYEKEE (reference sequence). The CDR3 sequence is 13 residues long. Trimming stripped 2 bases from V and 4 bases from J, with 9 bases between.

The table lists this clonotype with many counts. The chain recombines TRBV20-1 with TRBJ2-7; 8 bases agree with TRBD1. The CDR3 length is 16 residues. V trimming: 5 bases; J trimming: 4 bases; junction bases outside the gene matches: 16. Looked up from germline, CDR1 is DFQATT and CDR2 is SNEGSKA (reference sequence). CDR3 sequence (DNA): TGCAGTGCTTACCCCGACAGGGGAAGGCTACGGTACGAGCAGTACTTC. Its translation is CSAYPDRGRLRYEQYF.

This clonotype was counted at least ten times. J is TRBJ1-2 and V is TRBV28; D is unclear. Per germline, CDR1 MDHEN and CDR2 SYDVKM. This CDR3 has 11 amino acids. V was shortened by 5 bases and J by 5 bases, with 6 bases between the two germline ends. CDR3 nucleotides: TGTGCCAGCAGTGACCGTTATGGCTACACCTTC. Encoded protein: CASSDRYGYTF.

This clonotype appeared many times. The chain links TRBV20-1 to TRBJ2-1; D is perhaps TRBD2 (7 bases). This CDR3 has 11 residues. The germline V gene encodes CDR1 DFQATT and CDR2 SNEGSKA (reference sequence). The V and J ends lost 2 bases and 12 bases respectively, with 11 bases between them. The chain's CDR3 is CSARRGAGQFF. For the CDR3, the DNA is TGCAGTGCTAGACGGGGGGCCGGGCAGTTCTTC.

This clonotype was recorded many times. CDR3 nucleotide sequence: TGTGCCATCAGTGCCAGGAATGGGGTTAATTCACCCCTCCACTTT. Encoded protein: CAISARNGVNSPLHF. The chain carries TRBV10-3 and TRBJ1-6; the D is unclear. V gave up 4 bases and J gave up 6 bases, with 13 bases separating them. Germline CDR1 ENHRY, CDR2 SYGVKD. The CDR3 covers 15 residues.

This clonotype was recorded at least ten times. This chain links TRBV4-2 with TRBJ2-1; D remains unclear. CDR1 and CDR2 (germline): LGHNA, YNFKEQ. The CDR3 contains 13 residues. V lost 1 base and J lost 12, with 13 bases in between. CDR3 nucleotide sequence: TGTGCCAGCAGCCAAGGGACGCCCCCCGCGCAGTTCTTC. It translates to CASSQGTPPAQFF.

In this sample, this clonotype turned up many times. CDR3 coding DNA: TGCAGTGCTAGAGATCTTCAGGGGCACAACACTGAAGCTTTCTTT. Its translation is CSARDLQGHNTEAFF. The chain recombines TRBV20-1 with TRBJ1-1, with D maybe TRBD1 (6 bases). CDR3 length equals 15 residues. The germline gives CDR1 DFQATT, CDR2 SNEGSKA (reference sequence). Trimming left V 0 bases short and J 2 bases short, with 13 bases between.

Many counts were recorded for this clonotype. V and J are TRBV12-3 or TRBV12-4 and TRBJ2-1, with unresolved D. V dropped 5 bases and J dropped 0 bases, with 8 bases sitting between them. The length of the CDR3 is 14 residues. CDR3 DNA: TGTGCCAGCAGTGAAGAGAGCTCCTACAATGAGCAGTTCTTC. It yields the protein CASSEESSYNEQFF.

This clonotype was seen ten or more times. The J gene is TRBJ1-2, the V gene TRBV18, with 10 bases aligning to TRBD1. The V gene end was trimmed by 6 bases and the J gene end by 8 bases; junction bases not matched to a gene: 12. The CDR3 has 15 residues. The germline V gene encodes CDR1 KGHSH and CDR2 LQKENI. The CDR3 region is CASSPGTGASGGYTF. The CDR3 DNA follows: TGTGCCAGCTCCCCCGGGACAGGGGCGAGTGGCGGCTACACCTTC. The full variable domain, its missing parts supplied by reference TRBV18 and TRBJ1-2, is NAGVMQNPRHLVRRRGQEARLRCSPMKGHSHVYWYRQLPEEGLKFMVYLQKENIIDESGMPKERFSAEFPKEGPSILRIQQVVRGDSAAYFCASSPGTGASGGYTFGSGTRLTVV.

At least ten counts were recorded for this clonotype. The V and J genes are TRBV20-1 and TRBJ2-5; D unclear. This CDR3 contains 13 residues. CDR1 DFQATT and CDR2 SNEGSKA come from the germline V gene (reference sequence). V lost 5 bases, J lost 5 bases, and 15 bases lay in between. CDR3 sequence: CSAPDPLQETQYF. The CDR3 DNA is TGCAGTGCTCCGGACCCCTTGCAGGAGACCCAGTACTTC.

This clonotype was detected many times. The CDR3 region has the DNA TGTGCCAGCAGTGACTCGGACATCTCCCGGGCTGGGGCCAACGTCCTGACTTTC. Protein: CASSDSDISRAGANVLTF. This chain joins TRBV25-1 and TRBJ2-6; D is perhaps TRBD1 (5 bases). The CDR3 spans 18 residues. Trimming shortened V by 3 bases and J by 2 bases, and 17 bases separated the two germline ends. In germline, CDR1 is MGHDK, CDR2 SYGVNS.

This clonotype was detected ten times or more. V and J are TRBV7-9 and TRBJ2-5; 9 bases map to TRBD2. This CDR3 has 16 amino acids. From germline, CDR1 is SEHNR and CDR2 FQNEAQ (reference sequence). Germline trimming cut 5 bases from V and 4 bases from J; bases unmatched to any gene: 11. In DNA, the CDR3 is TGTGCCAGCAGCCCCAGCTTAGCGGGGGCTCTAGAGACCCAGTACTTC. This sequence encodes CASSPSLAGALETQYF.

This clonotype was detected ten times or more. The V and J genes are TRBV7-2 and TRBJ2-3, with D possibly being TRBD2 (5 bases). Germline CDR1 reads SGHTA; CDR2 reads FQGNSA. V was clipped by 5 bases and J by 1 base, with 7 bases between them. The CDR3 consists of 13 residues. CDR3 protein: CASSPLGTDTQYF. The CDR3 region has the DNA TGTGCCAGCAGCCCACTAGGCACAGATACGCAGTATTTT.

The table lists this clonotype with many counts. J is TRBJ2-7 and V is TRBV20-1; TRBD2 might be the D (5 bases). Trimming removed 5 bases from V and 2 bases from J, with 13 bases in between. The V gene's germline CDR1 is DFQATT and CDR2 SNEGSKA (reference sequence). The CDR3 has 13 amino acids. CDR3 sequence: CSAGGVTAYEQYF. The CDR3 nucleotides read TGCAGTGCTGGAGGAGTGACTGCCTACGAGCAGTACTTC.

This clonotype was counted many times. CDR3 amino acids: CSASGASGKLGEQYF. The CDR3 nucleotides read TGCAGTGCCAGTGGCGCATCGGGGAAACTGGGCGAGCAGTACTTC. This sequence joins TRBV20-1 and TRBJ2-7; the D gene is possibly TRBD2 (5 bases). This CDR3 is built from 15 residues. Deletions cut 6 bases from V and 6 bases from J, with 24 bases between. The germline V gene encodes CDR1 DFQATT and CDR2 SNEGSKA (reference sequence).

This clonotype was counted many times. The chain recombines TRBV2 with TRBJ2-3, with D hard to call. The CDR3 has 12 amino acids. Per germline, CDR1 SNHLY and CDR2 FYNNEI. V lost 2 bases and J 6 bases, leaving 6 bases between the germline ends. The CDR3 protein is CASSESKDTQYF. The CDR3 DNA follows: TGTGCCAGCAGTGAATCTAAGGATACGCAGTATTTT.